Listed below are T cell receptor beta chains from one sample, sequenced in a study of OX40 agonist ivuxolimab in advanced cancers. Clones were read by immunoSEQ multiplex PCR, and TCRdb kept only the in-frame ones, dropping some. Of almost 85,000 clones in the sample, approximately 86% were seen once. The material sequenced was CD4+ or CD8+ T cells sorted from blood, taken in a trial of the OX40 agonist ivuxolimab. All receptors derive from an adult with an advanced solid tumor such as melanoma, head and neck, liver or kidney cancer. Each CDR3 is given with its conserved first and last residue. The D gene is left open where the match is weak. Size values are once, few and many counts, or a class for expanded clones, and some rows have none.

>.|TRBD2|TRBV7-9|TRBJ2-1
CASSFQGLAGGQGYNEQFF
TGTGCCAGCAGCTTCCAGGGACTAGCGGGAGGACAGGGTTACAATGAGCAGTTCTTC
>.|.|TRBV7-6|TRBJ2-5
CASSRPRETQYF
TGTGCCAGCAGCCGCCCCCGGGAGACCCAGTACTTC
>once|.|TRBV28|TRBJ1-1
CASSWGAVEAFF
TGTGCCAGCTCGTGGGGGGCTGTTGAAGCTTTCTTT
>.|TRBD1|TRBV7-9|TRBJ2-2
CASTQQGANTGELFF
TGTGCCAGCACGCAACAGGGGGCGAACACCGGGGAGCTGTTTTTT
>.|TRBD2|TRBV10-3|TRBJ2-3
CAISPLAVITDTQYF
TGTGCCATCAGCCCACTAGCGGTGATCACAGATACGCAGTATTTT
>.|.|TRBV5-1|TRBJ1-1
CASSFSDGQRWAFF
TGCGCCAGCAGCTTTTCCGACGGACAAAGGTGGGCTTTCTTT
>.|.|TRBV6-5|TRBJ1-5
CASSYFGGQPQHF
TGTGCCAGCAGTTACTTCGGGGGTCAGCCCCAGCATTTT
>.|TRBD2|TRBV6-4|TRBJ2-3
CASSPRRGGVDTQYF
TGTGCCAGCAGCCCTCGTCGGGGGGGCGTGGATACGCAGTATTTT
>.|.|TRBV5-4|TRBJ1-4
CASSVDRAFSEKLFF
TGTGCCAGCAGCGTCGACCGGGCCTTTAGTGAAAAACTGTTTTTT
>.|TRBD1|TRBV30|TRBJ1-4
CALGAYGGTVNEKLFF
TGTGCGTTGGGCGCTTACGGGGGGACAGTCAATGAAAAACTGTTTTTT
>.|TRBD1|TRBV2|TRBJ2-5
CASRGDRYLGETQYF
TGTGCCAGCAGGGGGGACAGGTACCTTGGGGAGACCCAGTACTTC
>.|TRBD1|TRBV2|TRBJ1-2
CASLLGQGKGGYTF
TGTGCCAGCCTACTTGGACAGGGAAAGGGTGGCTACACCTTC
>once|.|TRBV7-3|TRBJ1-6
CASSRDPRQYNSPLHF
TGTGCCAGCAGCCGGGACCCGCGACAATATAATTCACCCCTCCACTTT
>.|.|TRBV4-1|TRBJ1-3
CASSQDHLTGTLSGNTIYF
TGCGCCAGCAGCCAAGACCATCTGACCGGGACCCTATCTGGAAACACCATATATTTT
>.|.|TRBV5-6|TRBJ1-3
CASSQIQGSGNTIYF
TGTGCCAGCAGTCAGATACAGGGATCTGGAAACACCATATATTTT